This is a list of T cell receptor beta chains from one sample in a study of neoadjuvant anti-PD-1 for oral cavity cancer. Sequencing was performed with immunoSEQ multiplex PCR; in TCRdb, only in-frame clones are kept and a portion is missing. The table lists roughly 13,000 clones, around 66% of them singletons. Sequencing was performed on PBMCs, taken after nivolumab (anti-PD-1) treatment. These TCRs come from a person aged 35-79 years with oral cavity squamous cell carcinoma. Both conserved end residues are part of each CDR3. Each record gives: J gene, clone size, V gene, D gene, CDR3 DNA, CDR3 protein. A D gene is named only where the DNA matches it firmly. Rows give clone size only sometimes, using once, few, many, or a class for an expanded clone.

J gene: TRBJ2-7; clone size: few; V gene: TRBV5-1; D gene: NA; CDR3 DNA: TGCGCCAGCAGCTTGGGACACCAGTCCTACGAGCAGTACTTC; CDR3 protein: CASSLGHQSYEQYF
J gene: TRBJ2-7; clone size: few; V gene: TRBV7-8; D gene: NA; CDR3 DNA: TGTGCCAGCAGCTTTTCGACACAGGGTGAGGAGCAGTACTTC; CDR3 protein: CASSFSTQGEEQYF
J gene: TRBJ2-3; clone size: NA; V gene: TRBV11-1; D gene: TRBD2; CDR3 DNA: TGTGCCAGCAGCTTGTGGACTAGCGGGAGAGGAGATACGCAGTATTTT; CDR3 protein: CASSLWTSGRGDTQYF
J gene: TRBJ1-2; clone size: few; V gene: TRBV10-3; D gene: NA; CDR3 DNA: TGTGCCATCAACGATGGGGGCGGGTCGGGCTACACCTTC; CDR3 protein: CAINDGGGSGYTF
J gene: TRBJ2-7; clone size: NA; V gene: TRBV5-1; D gene: NA; CDR3 DNA: TGCGCCAGCGGGAGGGACAATACCTACGAGCAGTACTTC; CDR3 protein: CASGRDNTYEQYF
J gene: TRBJ2-1; clone size: few; V gene: TRBV28; D gene: NA; CDR3 DNA: TGTGCCAGCAGTTTAGGGAACTGGGGGAATGAGCAGTTCTTC; CDR3 protein: CASSLGNWGNEQFF
J gene: TRBJ2-2; clone size: NA; V gene: TRBV19; D gene: NA; CDR3 DNA: TGTGCCAGTAGTACTGATGGGGCCACCGGGGAGCTGTTTTTT; CDR3 protein: CASSTDGATGELFF
J gene: TRBJ2-4; clone size: NA; V gene: TRBV19; D gene: NA; CDR3 DNA: TGTGCCAGTAGTATAATGGCCCCGGGTGCCAAAAACATTCAGTACTTC; CDR3 protein: CASSIMAPGAKNIQYF
J gene: TRBJ2-7; clone size: few; V gene: TRBV28; D gene: NA; CDR3 DNA: TGTGCCAGCAGTTTACGCGTCGGGGGAGAGCGAGCCGAGCAGTACTTC; CDR3 protein: CASSLRVGGERAEQYF
J gene: TRBJ1-2; clone size: NA; V gene: TRBV2; D gene: NA; CDR3 DNA: TGTGCCAGCAGTGAAAGGCTTGCGGCCGCCCGGTATGGCTACACCTTC; CDR3 protein: CASSERLAAARYGYTF
J gene: TRBJ2-2; clone size: NA; V gene: TRBV5-4; D gene: NA; CDR3 DNA: TGTGCCAGCAGCTTGCAGGGACTGGTGACCGGGGAGCTGTTTTTT; CDR3 protein: CASSLQGLVTGELFF
J gene: TRBJ2-1; clone size: NA; V gene: TRBV9; D gene: NA; CDR3 DNA: TGTGCCAGCAGCGTAGTAAGCAAAAGAGGGGATGAGCAGTTCTTC; CDR3 protein: CASSVVSKRGDEQFF
J gene: TRBJ2-2; clone size: NA; V gene: TRBV7-3; D gene: TRBD1; CDR3 DNA: TGTGCCAGCAGCTTGGACAGGAAAAACACCGGGGAGCTGTTTTTT; CDR3 protein: CASSLDRKNTGELFF
J gene: TRBJ2-1; clone size: NA; V gene: TRBV2; D gene: NA; CDR3 DNA: TGTGCCAGCAGTGAAGAGAGGACTACTACGTACAATGAGCAGTTCTTC; CDR3 protein: CASSEERTTTYNEQFF
J gene: TRBJ2-2; clone size: NA; V gene: TRBV9; D gene: TRBD2; CDR3 DNA: TGTGCCAGCAGCGTAGAACTAGCGGGAGCCTTCGAGGAGCTGTTTTTT; CDR3 protein: CASSVELAGAFEELFF
J gene: TRBJ1-4; clone size: NA; V gene: TRBV6-6; D gene: NA; CDR3 DNA: TGTGCCAGCAGCCTACTGGGTCCTAATGAAAAACTGTTTTTT; CDR3 protein: CASSLLGPNEKLFF
J gene: TRBJ2-1; clone size: NA; V gene: TRBV7-3; D gene: NA; CDR3 DNA: TGTGCCAGCAGTCAAGATAGGGGTGGTCTCGATGAGCAGTTCTTC; CDR3 protein: CASSQDRGGLDEQFF
J gene: TRBJ2-7; clone size: few; V gene: TRBV5-1; D gene: NA; CDR3 DNA: TGCGCCAGCAGCCCTAGCGCCGGCTACGAGCAGTACTTC; CDR3 protein: CASSPSAGYEQYF
J gene: TRBJ2-1; clone size: NA; V gene: TRBV10-1; D gene: TRBD2; CDR3 DNA: TGCGCCAGCAGCTCCAGGACTAGTAGTGAGCAGTTCTTC; CDR3 protein: CASSSRTSSEQFF
J gene: TRBJ2-7; clone size: NA; V gene: TRBV2; D gene: NA; CDR3 DNA: TGTGCCAGCAGGCCGCAATTCAGTATCTACGAGCAGTACTTC; CDR3 protein: CASRPQFSIYEQYF
J gene: TRBJ1-2; clone size: NA; V gene: TRBV6-6; D gene: NA; CDR3 DNA: TGTGCCAGCAGTTACTCCGGGGGCTATGGCTACACCTTC; CDR3 protein: CASSYSGGYGYTF
J gene: TRBJ1-3; clone size: NA; V gene: TRBV30; D gene: NA; CDR3 DNA: TGTGCCTGGAGTGTAAACGGCGGCAAAGGGATCCCCATATATTTT; CDR3 protein: CAWSVNGGKGIPIYF
J gene: TRBJ2-7; clone size: NA; V gene: TRBV30; D gene: NA; CDR3 DNA: TGTGCCGCCGGGGCCTTCCCCTTCTACGAGCAGTACTTC; CDR3 protein: CAAGAFPFYEQYF
J gene: TRBJ1-1; clone size: NA; V gene: TRBV28; D gene: NA; CDR3 DNA: TGTGCCAGCAGGCCCACTGGACCGATGAACACTGAAGCTTTCTTT; CDR3 protein: CASRPTGPMNTEAFF
J gene: TRBJ2-1; clone size: NA; V gene: TRBV19; D gene: TRBD2; CDR3 DNA: TGTGCCAGTAGTATTAAGGCACTAGCGGGGAACAATGAGCAGTTCTTC; CDR3 protein: CASSIKALAGNNEQFF
J gene: TRBJ1-1; clone size: NA; V gene: TRBV27; D gene: TRBD1; CDR3 DNA: TGTGCCAGCAGTTTATGGGGACAGGGTACGAACACTGAAGCTTTCTTT; CDR3 protein: CASSLWGQGTNTEAFF
J gene: TRBJ2-7; clone size: once; V gene: TRBV19; D gene: TRBD1; CDR3 DNA: TGTGCCAGTAGTATTCCAGGGGGATGGATCGAGCAGTACTTC; CDR3 protein: CASSIPGGWIEQYF
J gene: TRBJ2-3; clone size: NA; V gene: TRBV5-1; D gene: TRBD2; CDR3 DNA: TGCGCCAGCAGCGCCTGGACTAGCGGGAGTGGGAAAGATACGCAGTATTTT; CDR3 protein: CASSAWTSGSGKDTQYF
J gene: TRBJ1-1; clone size: NA; V gene: TRBV9; D gene: NA; CDR3 DNA: TGTGCCAGCAGCGTCGACCTTGTCACCGGGGCGACTGAAGCTTTCTTT; CDR3 protein: CASSVDLVTGATEAFF
J gene: TRBJ2-1; clone size: NA; V gene: TRBV7-9; D gene: NA; CDR3 DNA: TGTGCCAGCAGCTTAGAGGTTATGGGTGAGCAGTTCTTC; CDR3 protein: CASSLEVMGEQFF
J gene: TRBJ2-5; clone size: NA; V gene: TRBV9; D gene: TRBD1; CDR3 DNA: TGTGCCAGCAGCGCCGGACAGGGATGGGAGACCCAGTACTTC; CDR3 protein: CASSAGQGWETQYF
J gene: TRBJ1-2; clone size: NA; V gene: TRBV25-1; D gene: TRBD1; CDR3 DNA: TGTGCCAGCAGTGGACAGGGGTTGGGCTACACCTTC; CDR3 protein: CASSGQGLGYTF
J gene: TRBJ1-2; clone size: NA; V gene: TRBV5-1; D gene: NA; CDR3 DNA: TGCGCCAGCAGCTTGGCGGGACAAAGCTATGGCTACACCTTC; CDR3 protein: CASSLAGQSYGYTF
J gene: TRBJ2-5; clone size: NA; V gene: TRBV18; D gene: NA; CDR3 DNA: TGTGCCAGCTCACCAGGACAGCAACAAGAGACCCAGTACTTC; CDR3 protein: CASSPGQQQETQYF
J gene: TRBJ1-2; clone size: NA; V gene: TRBV5-6; D gene: NA; CDR3 DNA: TGTGCCAGCAGCCTATTGGACAGAGTCTATGGCTACACCTTC; CDR3 protein: CASSLLDRVYGYTF
J gene: TRBJ1-5; clone size: few; V gene: TRBV10-2; D gene: NA; CDR3 DNA: TGCGCCAGCAGTGAGTCAAGCAATCAGCCCCAGCATTTT; CDR3 protein: CASSESSNQPQHF
J gene: TRBJ2-5; clone size: NA; V gene: TRBV18; D gene: TRBD1; CDR3 DNA: TGTGCCAGCTCACCAGATGAGACAGGGGGGACCCAGTACTTC; CDR3 protein: CASSPDETGGTQYF
J gene: TRBJ2-1; clone size: NA; V gene: TRBV6-6; D gene: NA; CDR3 DNA: TGTGCCAGCAGCTCAGACCCTCGCACCGCGGAGTTCTTC; CDR3 protein: CASSSDPRTAEFF
J gene: TRBJ2-3; clone size: NA; V gene: TRBV7-8; D gene: NA; CDR3 DNA: TGTGCCAGCAGCGTGGGTGGGGATACGCAGTATTTT; CDR3 protein: CASSVGGDTQYF
J gene: TRBJ1-2; clone size: NA; V gene: TRBV19; D gene: TRBD1; CDR3 DNA: TGTGCCAGCACAGGGACAGTTACGTATGGCTACACCTTC; CDR3 protein: CASTGTVTYGYTF
J gene: TRBJ1-5; clone size: few; V gene: TRBV2; D gene: NA; CDR3 DNA: TGTGCCAGCAGTCACAGGGACCAGCCCCAGCATTTT; CDR3 protein: CASSHRDQPQHF
J gene: TRBJ2-7; clone size: NA; V gene: TRBV28; D gene: TRBD2; CDR3 DNA: TGTGCCAGCAGTTTAGGGACTAGGGTAGCGGGAGGGGGAAAGTACTTC; CDR3 protein: CASSLGTRVAGGGKYF
J gene: TRBJ2-1; clone size: NA; V gene: TRBV2; D gene: TRBD2; CDR3 DNA: TGTGCCAGCAGTGAATTGAGCGGGAGTTTCGATGAGCAGTTCTTC; CDR3 protein: CASSELSGSFDEQFF
J gene: TRBJ2-2; clone size: NA; V gene: TRBV11-2; D gene: NA; CDR3 DNA: TGTGCCAGCAGCTTAGCCCCGATTGGGCCCGGGGAGCTGTTTTTT; CDR3 protein: CASSLAPIGPGELFF
J gene: TRBJ2-5; clone size: few; V gene: TRBV7-9; D gene: NA; CDR3 DNA: TGTGCCAGCAGCTTACCCCCGGGGCGAGAGGAGACCCAGTACTTC; CDR3 protein: CASSLPPGREETQYF
J gene: TRBJ2-4; clone size: NA; V gene: TRBV2; D gene: TRBD2; CDR3 DNA: TGTGCCAGCAGTGAAGCGAACGGTTTGACTAGCGTAAACATTCAGTACTTC; CDR3 protein: CASSEANGLTSVNIQYF
J gene: TRBJ2-7; clone size: NA; V gene: TRBV5-1; D gene: NA; CDR3 DNA: TGCGCCAGCAGCTTGGAAGTGACGGGGAGTTCCTACGAGCAGTACTTC; CDR3 protein: CASSLEVTGSSYEQYF
J gene: TRBJ1-2; clone size: few; V gene: TRBV6-1; D gene: NA; CDR3 DNA: TGTGCCAGCAGTGAAACGGGGGACTATGGCTACACCTTC; CDR3 protein: CASSETGDYGYTF
J gene: TRBJ2-1; clone size: NA; V gene: TRBV2; D gene: TRBD2; CDR3 DNA: TGTGCCAGCAGACTCGGGGTTGGCGGGAGGGCAAATGAGCAGTTCTTC; CDR3 protein: CASRLGVGGRANEQFF
J gene: TRBJ2-3; clone size: once; V gene: TRBV28; D gene: NA; CDR3 DNA: TGTGCCAGCAGTTACCCCTCTCTAGAGTTAGCGCCCACAGATACGCAGTATTTT; CDR3 protein: CASSYPSLELAPTDTQYF
J gene: TRBJ2-2; clone size: NA; V gene: TRBV4-1; D gene: TRBD2; CDR3 DNA: TGCGCCAGCAGCCAAGAGCCGGGGAGGGCTGCCGGGGAGCTGTTTTTT; CDR3 protein: CASSQEPGRAAGELFF
J gene: TRBJ2-3; clone size: few; V gene: TRBV28; D gene: NA; CDR3 DNA: NA; CDR3 protein: CASSFGSGTSGRAGYF
J gene: TRBJ1-2; clone size: once; V gene: TRBV5-1; D gene: NA; CDR3 DNA: TGCGCCAGCAGCTTGGAGGGGAGGCGGGTAGATGGCTACACCTTC; CDR3 protein: CASSLEGRRVDGYTF